The 19 T cell receptor beta chains reported below all come from one sample, sequenced in a study of blood T cell repertoires in COVID-19. Measured with immunoSEQ multiplex PCR; TCRdb has only the in-frame clones, and not every one. The sample holds tens of thousands of clones, roughly 84% seen once. Input material: peripheral blood. These receptors came from a woman aged 55-69 years with acute or convalescent COVID-19.

The gene calls are TRBV19 and TRBJ2-6; TRBD1 aligns across 9 bases. Germline V gives CDR1 LNHDA, CDR2 SQIVND (reference sequence). V shed 6 bases and J 6 bases; nucleotides not matched to a gene: 15. CDR3 size: 18 residues. The CDR3 bases are TGTGCCAGTAGCGTCCGGGACAGGGATTCTTGGGAGGCCAACGTCCTGACTTTC. It encodes CASSVRDRDSWEANVLTF.

The rearrangement links TRBV7-3 to TRBJ2-3, with D maybe TRBD2 (6 bases). The V and J ends lost 5 bases and 2 bases respectively, with 14 bases between them. From germline, CDR1 is SGHTA and CDR2 FQGTGA. This CDR3 spans 15 amino acids. In DNA, the CDR3 is TGTGCCAGCAGCCTGGGGCGGGGAGTCACAGATACGCAGTATTTT. Translation gives CASSLGRGVTDTQYF.

This clone has a handful of counts. The chain is built from TRBV13 and TRBJ1-1; 7 nucleotides match TRBD1. The CDR3 covers 15 residues. The germline V gene has CDR1 PRHDT and CDR2 FYEKMQ (reference sequence). After removal of 5 bases from V and 2 bases from J, the junction contained 8 bases not matched to a gene. The DNA of the CDR3 is TGTGCCAGCAGCCCGAACAGGGGAGGAAACACTGAAGCTTTCTTT. This sequence encodes CASSPNRGGNTEAFF.

This clone has more than one count but fewer than ten. The CDR3 coding sequence is TGTGCCAGCAGCTTGGCCGGCGGAGGGGCGAGCTCTGGAAACACCATATATTTT. Its protein is CASSLAGGGASSGNTIYF. The rearrangement uses TRBV5-4 and TRBJ1-3; D is perhaps TRBD1 (5 bases). The CDR3 runs 18 residues. V lost 0 bases to trimming and J lost 0 bases, with 16 bases between them. Germline CDR1 SGHNT, CDR2 YYREEE (reference sequence).

This clone was seen a single time. The rearrangement joins TRBV7-2 to TRBJ2-7; 14 bases line up with TRBD2. Trimming removed 1 base from V and 4 bases from J; junction bases left unmatched: 3. Germline loops: CDR1 SGHTA, CDR2 FQGNSA. CDR3 length equals 16 residues. The CDR3 is CASSLEGTSGGYEQYF. The CDR3 coding sequence is TGTGCCAGCAGCTTAGAGGGGACTAGCGGGGGTTACGAGCAGTACTTC. Full variable domain (rest looked up from reference TRBV7-2 and TRBJ2-7): GAGVSQSPSNKVTEKGKDVELRCDPISGHTALYWYRQSLGQGLEFLIYFQGNSAPDKSGLPSDRFSAERTGGSVSTLTIQRTQQEDSAVYLCASSLEGTSGGYEQYFGPGTRLTVT.

This clone was seen more than once but under ten times. The chain couples TRBV5-6 to TRBJ2-1; D is undetermined. Germline-derived CDR1 and CDR2 are SGHDT and YYEEEE. This CDR3 has 15 residues. Trimming stripped 0 bases from V and 0 bases from J, with 7 bases between. DNA of the CDR3: TGTGCCAGCAGCTTGGTCTTGAGCTCCTACAATGAGCAGTTCTTC. Protein: CASSLVLSSYNEQFF.

In this sample, this clone is medium-sized (0.01 to 0.1%). The V gene is TRBV29-1, the J gene TRBJ2-3, with TRBD2 matching 10 bases. The V and J ends lost 6 bases and 7 bases, in that order; junction bases with no gene match: 10. The CDR3 length is 14 residues. The V gene's germline CDR1 is SQVTM and CDR2 ANQGSEA. CDR3 loop: CSVPATSGANTQYF. The CDR3 nucleotides are TGCAGCGTCCCCGCAACTAGCGGGGCAAATACGCAGTATTTT.

This chain uses TRBV11-2 with TRBJ1-3, with TRBD1 as a possible D gene (6 bases). Trimming shortened V by 6 bases and J by 0 bases, and 12 bases separated the two germline ends. Germline lookup yields CDR1 SGHAT and CDR2 FQNNGV. The CDR3 contains 15 residues. CDR3 protein: CASSRTGLSGNTIYF. In nucleotides, the CDR3 is TGTGCCAGCAGTCGTACAGGGCTCTCTGGAAACACCATATATTTT.

The genes are TRBV18 and TRBJ2-1, with D tentatively TRBD2 (6 bases). Germline V lookup: CDR1 KGHSH, CDR2 LQKENI. Trimming removed 4 bases at V and 3 bases at J, with 10 bases between. This CDR3 is built from 14 residues. CDR3 in DNA: TGTGCCAGCTCACACTCGGGGGTCTACAATGAGCAGTTCTTC. Its protein product is CASSHSGVYNEQFF.

The chain couples TRBV2 to TRBJ2-5; D remains unclear. Trimming took off 2 bases at V and 5 bases at J, with 12 bases between the two ends. CDR3 length: 14 amino acids. Germline V gene data show CDR1 as SNHLY and CDR2 as FYNNEI. The CDR3 DNA is TGTGCCAGCAGTGAACCAGGCCTCCGGGAGACCCAGTACTTC. This codes for CASSEPGLRETQYF.

CDR3 sequence (DNA): TGTGCCTGGACGGCACAGGGGAACACTGAAGCTTTCTTT. Translating it yields CAWTAQGNTEAFF. This sequence joins TRBV30 and TRBJ1-1; maybe TRBD1 (6 bases). The CDR3 contains 13 residues. CDR1 is GTSNPN and CDR2 is SVGIG in the germline V gene (reference sequence). V was clipped by 4 bases and J by 1 base, with 10 bases between them.

The chain employs TRBV2 and TRBJ1-5, with TRBD1 matching 12 bases. The CDR3 runs to 15 residues. The V and J ends lost 5 bases and 6 bases, in that order; junction bases with no gene match: 5. CDR1 and CDR2 from the germline V gene are SNHLY and FYNNEI. The CDR3 region is CASSTGTGGIQPQHF. In DNA, the CDR3 is TGTGCCAGCAGTACGGGGACAGGGGGCATTCAGCCCCAGCATTTT. Full variable domain (missing parts from reference TRBV2 and TRBJ1-5): EPEVTQTPSHQVTQMGQEVILRCVPISNHLYFYWYRQILGQKVEFLVSFYNNEISEKSEIFDDQFSVERPDGSNFTLKIRSTKLEDSAMYFCASSTGTGGIQPQHFGDGTRLSIL.

The chain carries TRBV5-1 and TRBJ2-6; no clear D gene. Trimming took off 4 bases at V and 0 bases at J, with 14 bases between the two ends. Germline lookup yields CDR1 SGHRS and CDR2 YFSETQ. This CDR3 has 17 amino acids. The CDR3 sequence is CASSPGPRASGANVLTF. The CDR3 DNA reads TGCGCCAGCAGCCCTGGTCCCCGCGCCTCTGGGGCCAACGTCCTGACTTTC.

This clone was counted a single time. Here the CDR3 DNA reads TGCAGCGCAAGGGACAGCGATAATGAAAAACTGTTTTTT. It is translated as CSARDSDNEKLFF. The rearrangement links TRBV29-1 to TRBJ1-4, with 7 bases identical to TRBD1. Per the germline V gene, CDR1 is SQVTM and CDR2 is ANQGSEA. Trimming at V came to 7 bases and at J to 4 bases, leaving 6 bases not matched to a gene. The CDR3 loop spans 13 amino acids.

This clone was recorded a few times. The chain is built from TRBV7-9 and TRBJ2-1, with 12 bases matching TRBD2. Trimming took 5 bases from V and 2 from J; bases not matched to a gene: 13. CDR1 is SEHNR, CDR2 FQNEAQ, per germline (reference sequence). The CDR3 loop spans 19 amino acids. CDR3 sequence (DNA): TGTGCCAGCAGCCGACGATTACTAGCGGGGGGCACCACCTACAATGAGCAGTTCTTC. This sequence encodes CASSRRLLAGGTTYNEQFF.

V gene TRBV24-1 combines with J gene TRBJ2-2; 12 nucleotides line up with TRBD2. The trim removed 3 bases at V and 3 bases at J, leaving 4 bases unmatched. The CDR3 has 17 residues. The germline V gene encodes CDR1 KGHDR and CDR2 SFDVKD. The CDR3 nucleotides are TGTGCCACCAGTGATCCTACTAGCGGGGGGCACACCGGGGAGCTGTTTTTT. Amino acid sequence: CATSDPTSGGHTGELFF.

The J gene is TRBJ2-7, the V gene TRBV5-1, with a tentative D call TRBD1 (6 bases). This CDR3 contains 14 residues. Germline CDR1 is SGHRS and CDR2 is YFSETQ. Trimming pared 2 bases from V and 0 bases from J, leaving 9 bases between. The CDR3 DNA is TGCGCCAGCAGCTTCTGGGGGCTCTCCTACGAGCAGTACTTC. It specifies CASSFWGLSYEQYF.

This chain links TRBV14 with TRBJ2-1, with 8 bases aligning to TRBD2. V was clipped by 2 bases and J by 6 bases; unmatched bases: 6. Germline values: CDR1 SGHDN, CDR2 FVKESK. CDR3 length: 15 residues. DNA of the CDR3: TGTGCCAGCAGCCAATCCCTAGCGGGCGGCAATGAGCAGTTCTTC. This translates into CASSQSLAGGNEQFF. Full variable domain (remainder filled in from reference TRBV14 and TRBJ2-1): EAGVTQFPSHSVIEKGQTVTLRCDPISGHDNLYWYRRVMGKEIKFLLHFVKESKQDESGMPNNRFLAERTGGTYSTLKVQPAELEDSGVYFCASSQSLAGGNEQFFGPGTRLTVL.

The chain employs TRBV5-1 and TRBJ2-1, with 11 bases lining up with TRBD2. This CDR3 is built from 16 residues. V shed 7 bases and J 2 bases; nucleotides not matched to a gene: 8. CDR1 and CDR2 from the germline V gene are SGHRS and YFSETQ. CDR3 sequence: CASQLAGEPTYNEQFF. CDR3 nucleotide sequence: TGCGCCAGCCAACTAGCGGGGGAGCCTACCTACAATGAGCAGTTCTTC. Together with reference TRBV5-1 and TRBJ2-1, the CDR3 gives the full variable domain: KAGVTQTPRYLIKTRGQQVTLSCSPISGHRSVSWYQQTPGQGLQFLFEYFSETQRNKGNFPGRFSGRQFSNSRSEMNVSTLELGDSALYLCASQLAGEPTYNEQFFGPGTRLTVL.